This TCR beta chain derives from a study of T-cell memory formation after mild COVID-19. About the research overall: Clustering of TCRs was largely donor specific.

There are a few counts of this clonotype. Its antigen is not identified. Broader study findings: Later expanders leaned CD4+, whereas day 15 to 85 contracting clones were balanced CD4/CD8. Pre-infection memory held some responding clones, suggesting pre-existing cross-reactive T cells responded. Shrinking CD4+ clones resided mostly in CM and EM, and CD8+ ones in EMRA.

Germline-derived CDR1 and CDR2 are SEHNR and FQNEAQ (reference sequence). The CDR3 loop spans 14 amino acids. The ends were cut back, 5 bases at V and 1 base at J, with 11 bases in the middle. From the 5' RACE reads, TCRdb called clonotypes with MiXCR, one entry per CDR3 protein. Among hundreds of thousands of distinct CDR3 sequences listed, 15% to 20% were seen once. The chain recombines TRBV7-9 with TRBJ1-1; D may be TRBD1 (6 bases). Material for sequencing was PBMCs or a T cell subset sorted from them (not recorded which). The receptor was isolated from an adult woman who had mild COVID-19 (a few samples of this study predate the infection). Cell type and time point are not known. The CDR3 bases are TGTGCCAGCAGCAAGGGGGGTGAGAACACTGAAGCTTTCTTT. Amino acid sequence: CASSKGGENTEAFF. Full variable domain (missing parts from reference TRBV7-9 and TRBJ1-1): DTGVSQNPRHKITKRGQNVTFRCDPISEHNRLYWYRQTLGQGPEFLTYFQNEAQLEKSRLLSDRFSAERPKGSFSTLEIQRTEQGDSAMYLCASSKGGENTEAFFGQGTRLTVV.